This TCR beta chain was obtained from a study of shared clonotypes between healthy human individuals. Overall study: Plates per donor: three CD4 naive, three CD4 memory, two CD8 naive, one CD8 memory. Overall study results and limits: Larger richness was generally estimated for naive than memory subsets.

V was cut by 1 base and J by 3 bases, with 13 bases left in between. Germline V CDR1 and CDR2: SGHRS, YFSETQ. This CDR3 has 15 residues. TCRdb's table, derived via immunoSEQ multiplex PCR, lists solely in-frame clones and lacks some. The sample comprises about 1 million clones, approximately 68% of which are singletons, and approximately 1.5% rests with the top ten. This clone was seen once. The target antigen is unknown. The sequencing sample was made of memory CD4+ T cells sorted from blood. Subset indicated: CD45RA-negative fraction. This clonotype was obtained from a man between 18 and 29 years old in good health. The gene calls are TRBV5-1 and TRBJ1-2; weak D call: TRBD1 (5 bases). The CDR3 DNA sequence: TGCGCCAGCAGCTTGCGGGGCCCGGGGGACTATGGCTACACCTTC. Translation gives CASSLRGPGDYGYTF.